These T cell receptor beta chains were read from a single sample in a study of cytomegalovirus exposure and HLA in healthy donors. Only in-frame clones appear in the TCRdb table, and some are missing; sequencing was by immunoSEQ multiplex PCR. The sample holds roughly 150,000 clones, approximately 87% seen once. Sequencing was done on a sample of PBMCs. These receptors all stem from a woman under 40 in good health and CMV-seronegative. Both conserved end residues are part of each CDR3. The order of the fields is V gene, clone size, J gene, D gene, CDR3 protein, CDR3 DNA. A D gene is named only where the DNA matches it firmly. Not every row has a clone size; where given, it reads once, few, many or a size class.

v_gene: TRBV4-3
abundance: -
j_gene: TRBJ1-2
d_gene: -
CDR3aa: CASSQGGNGYYGYTF
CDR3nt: TGCGCCAGCAGCCAAGGTGGAAACGGATACTATGGCTACACCTTC

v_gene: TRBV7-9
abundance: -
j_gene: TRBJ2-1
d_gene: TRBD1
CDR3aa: CASSFAGTGDHEQFF
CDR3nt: TGTGCCAGCAGCTTCGCCGGGACAGGGGACCATGAGCAGTTCTTC

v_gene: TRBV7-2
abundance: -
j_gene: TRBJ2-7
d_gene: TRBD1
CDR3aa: CASSRDSFFYEQYF
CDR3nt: TGTGCCAGCAGCCGGGACAGTTTTTTTTACGAGCAGTACTTC

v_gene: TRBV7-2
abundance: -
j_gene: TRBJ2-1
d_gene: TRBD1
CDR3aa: CASSFGTVYNEQFF
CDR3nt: TGTGCCAGCAGCTTTGGGACAGTGTACAATGAGCAGTTCTTC

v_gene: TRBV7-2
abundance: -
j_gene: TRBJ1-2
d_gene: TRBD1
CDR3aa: CASSLKADRGRTGYGYTF
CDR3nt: TGTGCCAGCAGCTTAAAGGCGGACAGGGGGCGCACGGGCTATGGCTACACCTTC

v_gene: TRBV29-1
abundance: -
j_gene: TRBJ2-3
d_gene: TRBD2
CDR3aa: CSVEGGMDTQYF
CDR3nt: TGCAGCGTTGAGGGGGGGATGGATACGCAGTATTTT

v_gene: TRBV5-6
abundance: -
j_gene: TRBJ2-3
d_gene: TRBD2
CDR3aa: CASMGGTTDTQYF
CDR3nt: TGTGCCAGCATGGGAGGGACCACAGATACGCAGTATTTT

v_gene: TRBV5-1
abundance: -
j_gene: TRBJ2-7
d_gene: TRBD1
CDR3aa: CASSRDRDEQYF
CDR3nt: TGCGCCAGCAGCAGGGACAGGGACGAGCAGTACTTC

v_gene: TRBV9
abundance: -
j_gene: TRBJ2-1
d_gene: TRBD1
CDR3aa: CASSVVQGASNEQFF
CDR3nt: TGTGCCAGCAGCGTAGTACAGGGGGCGAGTAATGAGCAGTTCTTC

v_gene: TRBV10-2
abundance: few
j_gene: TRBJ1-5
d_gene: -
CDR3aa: CASSAGPSNQPQHF
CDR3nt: TGCGCCAGCAGTGCGGGGCCCAGCAATCAGCCCCAGCATTTT

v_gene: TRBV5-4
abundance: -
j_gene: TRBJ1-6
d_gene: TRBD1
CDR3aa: CASSLGQGNSPLHF
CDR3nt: TGTGCCAGCAGCTTAGGACAGGGTAATTCACCCCTCCACTTT

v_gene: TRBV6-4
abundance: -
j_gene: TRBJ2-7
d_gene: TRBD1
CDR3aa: CASSVETGTGLSYEQYF
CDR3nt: TGTGCCAGCAGTGTCGAAACCGGGACAGGGCTTTCCTACGAGCAGTACTTC

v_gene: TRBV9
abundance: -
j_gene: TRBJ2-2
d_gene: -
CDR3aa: CASSVSVTGELFF
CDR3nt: TGTGCCAGCAGCGTATCAGTAACCGGGGAGCTGTTTTTT

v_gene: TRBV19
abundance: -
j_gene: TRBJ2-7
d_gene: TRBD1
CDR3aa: CASSNFGTGTNYEQYF
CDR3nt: TGTGCCAGTAGTAATTTCGGGACAGGGACCAACTACGAGCAGTACTTC

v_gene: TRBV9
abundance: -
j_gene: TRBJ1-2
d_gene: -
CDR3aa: CASSPPGTLDNYGYTF
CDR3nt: TGTGCCAGCAGCCCACCCGGGACACTAGATAATTATGGCTACACCTTC

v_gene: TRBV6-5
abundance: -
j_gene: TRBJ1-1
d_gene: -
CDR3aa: CASSRGDSWGTEAFF
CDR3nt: TGTGCCAGCAGCCGCGGAGACAGCTGGGGCACTGAAGCTTTCTTT

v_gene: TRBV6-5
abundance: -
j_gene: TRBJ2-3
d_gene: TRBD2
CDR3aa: CASSKRENADTQYF
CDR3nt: TGTGCCAGCAGTAAGCGGGAGAATGCAGATACGCAGTATTTT

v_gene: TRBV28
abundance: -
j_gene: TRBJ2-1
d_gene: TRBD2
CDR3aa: CASSLGSGRANEQFF
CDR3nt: TGTGCCAGCAGTTTGGGTAGCGGGAGGGCCAATGAGCAGTTCTTC

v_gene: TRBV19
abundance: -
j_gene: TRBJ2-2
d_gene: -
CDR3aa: CASSILPPNTGELFF
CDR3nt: TGTGCCAGTAGTATACTCCCACCAAACACCGGGGAGCTGTTTTTT

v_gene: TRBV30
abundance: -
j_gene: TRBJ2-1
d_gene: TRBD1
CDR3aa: CAWSQPGQNYNEQFF
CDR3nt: TGTGCCTGGAGTCAACCGGGACAGAACTACAATGAGCAGTTCTTC

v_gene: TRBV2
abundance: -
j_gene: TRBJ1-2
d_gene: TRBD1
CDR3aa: CASSPEGQPNYGYTF
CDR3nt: TGTGCCAGCAGCCCCGAGGGACAGCCTAACTATGGCTACACCTTC

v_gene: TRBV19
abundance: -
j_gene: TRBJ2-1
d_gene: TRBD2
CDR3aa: CASSMGLAEYNEQFF
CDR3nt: TGTGCCAGTAGTATGGGACTAGCGGAATACAATGAGCAGTTCTTC

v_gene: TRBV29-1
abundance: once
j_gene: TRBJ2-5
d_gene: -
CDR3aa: CSVDRGGTGNQETQYF
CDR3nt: TGCAGCGTTGACCGAGGGGGGACGGGGAACCAAGAGACCCAGTACTTC

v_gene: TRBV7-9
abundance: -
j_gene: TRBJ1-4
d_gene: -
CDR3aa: CAVNPNEKLFF
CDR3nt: TGTGCCGTCAATCCTAATGAAAAACTGTTTTTT

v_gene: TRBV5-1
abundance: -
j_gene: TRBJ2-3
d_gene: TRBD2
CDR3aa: CASSLTSGASTDTQYF
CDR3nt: TGCGCCAGCAGCCTCACTAGCGGAGCTAGCACAGATACGCAGTATTTT

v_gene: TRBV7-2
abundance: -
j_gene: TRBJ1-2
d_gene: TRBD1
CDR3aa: CASSFRTGPNYGYTF
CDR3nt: TGTGCCAGCAGCTTTCGGACAGGGCCTAACTATGGCTACACCTTC

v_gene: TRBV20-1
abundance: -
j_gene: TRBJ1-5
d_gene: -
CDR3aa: CSAGPQHF
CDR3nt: TGCAGTGCTGGGCCCCAGCATTTT

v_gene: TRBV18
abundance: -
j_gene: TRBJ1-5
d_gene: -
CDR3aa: CASSPTGGVNQPQHF
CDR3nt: TGTGCCAGCTCACCGACGGGTGGGGTTAATCAGCCCCAGCATTTT

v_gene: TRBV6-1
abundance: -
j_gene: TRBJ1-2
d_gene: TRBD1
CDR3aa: CASSEAIGTGNGGYTF
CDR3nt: TGTGCCAGCAGTGAAGCCATTGGGACAGGGAATGGTGGCTACACCTTC

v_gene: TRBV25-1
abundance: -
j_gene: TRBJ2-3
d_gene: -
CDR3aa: CASSASGDTDTQYF
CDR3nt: TGTGCCAGCAGTGCGTCAGGGGACACAGATACGCAGTATTTT

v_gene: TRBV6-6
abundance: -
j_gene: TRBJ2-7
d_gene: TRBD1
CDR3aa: CASSETGVLSEQYF
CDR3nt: TGTGCCAGCAGCGAGACAGGGGTGCTAAGCGAGCAGTACTTC

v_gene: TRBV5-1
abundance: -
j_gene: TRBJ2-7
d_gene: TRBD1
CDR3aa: CASSFSGQVPYEQYF
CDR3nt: TGCGCCAGCAGCTTCTCGGGACAGGTCCCCTACGAGCAGTACTTC

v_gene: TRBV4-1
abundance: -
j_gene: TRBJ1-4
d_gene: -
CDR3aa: CASSLIQGNEKLFF
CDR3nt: TGCGCCAGCAGCCTTATTCAGGGGAATGAAAAACTGTTTTTT

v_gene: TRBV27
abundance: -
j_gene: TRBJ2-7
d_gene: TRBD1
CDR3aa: CASSSTGIHEQYF
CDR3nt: TGTGCCAGCAGTTCGACAGGGATCCACGAGCAGTACTTC

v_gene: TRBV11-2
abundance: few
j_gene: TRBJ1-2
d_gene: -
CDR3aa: CASRRAESSSYGYTF
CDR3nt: TGTGCCAGCAGGCGGGCAGAGTCCTCGTCCTATGGCTACACCTTC

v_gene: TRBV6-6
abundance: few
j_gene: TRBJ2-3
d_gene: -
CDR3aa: CASSYVASTDTQYF
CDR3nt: TGTGCCAGCAGTTACGTGGCTAGCACAGATACGCAGTATTTT

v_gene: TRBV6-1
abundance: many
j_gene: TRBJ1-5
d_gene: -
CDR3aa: CASSEYDGGESYSNQPQHF
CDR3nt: TGTGCCAGCAGTGAATACGATGGAGGTGAGTCCTATAGCAATCAGCCCCAGCATTTT

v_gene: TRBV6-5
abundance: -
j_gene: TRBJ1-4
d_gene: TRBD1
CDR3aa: CASSRQGATNEKLFF
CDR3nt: TGTGCCAGCAGCCGACAGGGGGCAACTAATGAAAAACTGTTTTTT

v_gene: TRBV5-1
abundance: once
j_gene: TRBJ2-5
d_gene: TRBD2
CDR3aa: CASSWVPIAGQETQYF
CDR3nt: TGCGCCAGCAGCTGGGTCCCCATAGCGGGACAAGAGACCCAGTACTTC

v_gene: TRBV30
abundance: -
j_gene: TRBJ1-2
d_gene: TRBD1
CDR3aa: CALGGAVLGQGCYGYTF
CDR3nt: TGTGCCTTGGGGGGGGCGGTCCTCGGACAGGGTTGTTATGGCTACACCTTC

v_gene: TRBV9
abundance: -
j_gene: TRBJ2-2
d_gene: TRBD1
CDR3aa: CASRGTGTGELFF
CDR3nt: TGTGCCAGCAGGGGGACAGGCACCGGGGAGCTGTTTTTT

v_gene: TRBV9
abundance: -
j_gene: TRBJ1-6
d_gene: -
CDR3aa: CASSVGPGTSRGSPLHF
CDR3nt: TGTGCCAGCAGCGTAGGTCCAGGCACGTCTCGGGGTTCACCCCTCCACTTT

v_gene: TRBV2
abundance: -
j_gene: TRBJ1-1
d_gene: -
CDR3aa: CASSGRRNTEAFF
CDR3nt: TGTGCCAGCTCGGGCCGGCGGAACACTGAAGCTTTCTTT

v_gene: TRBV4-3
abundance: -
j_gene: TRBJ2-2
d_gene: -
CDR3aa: CASSPRWTGELFF
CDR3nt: TGCGCCAGCAGCCCCCGATGGACCGGGGAGCTGTTTTTT

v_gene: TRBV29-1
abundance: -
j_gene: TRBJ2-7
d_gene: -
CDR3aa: CSVTSTETYEQYF
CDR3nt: TGCAGCGTGACCTCGACAGAAACTTACGAGCAGTACTTC

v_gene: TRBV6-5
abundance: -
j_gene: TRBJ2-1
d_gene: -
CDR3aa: CASSPRSDGEQFF
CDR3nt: TGTGCCAGCAGTCCCCGGTCGGACGGTGAGCAGTTCTTC

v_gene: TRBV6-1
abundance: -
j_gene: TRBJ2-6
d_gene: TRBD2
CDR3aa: CAGREDSGANVLTF
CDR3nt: TGTGCCGGACGGGAGGACTCTGGGGCCAACGTCCTGACTTTC

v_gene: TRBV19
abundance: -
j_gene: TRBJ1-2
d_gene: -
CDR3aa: CASSNVPGLGYGYTF
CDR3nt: TGTGCCAGTAGTAACGTCCCGGGACTAGGCTATGGCTACACCTTC

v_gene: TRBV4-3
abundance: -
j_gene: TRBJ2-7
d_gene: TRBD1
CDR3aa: CASSQEQGAEYEQYF
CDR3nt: TGCGCCAGCAGCCAAGAACAGGGGGCAGAGTACGAGCAGTACTTC

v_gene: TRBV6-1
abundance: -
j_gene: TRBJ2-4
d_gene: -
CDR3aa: CASSEMWAKNIQYF
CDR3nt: TGTGCCAGCAGTGAAATGTGGGCCAAAAACATTCAGTACTTC